Below are 16 T cell receptor beta chains sequenced from a single sample in a study of blood T cell repertoires in COVID-19. The assay was immunoSEQ multiplex PCR, and TCRdb's table has in-frame clones only and misses some. The top ten clones hold roughly 45% of a sample with roughly 72,000 clones, about 90% of them seen once. Input material: peripheral blood. The receptors originated from a human donor in a cohort sampled during active COVID-19.

In its sample, this clone was seen once. J is TRBJ1-4 and V is TRBV7-5; TRBD1 is taken as the D call from the table, unchecked against the DNA. TRBV7-5 is shown as a pseudogene. The CDR3 totals 18 residues. The DNA for the CDR3 is TGTGCCAGAAGCTTATGGCCAGAGGGGGAGACAACTAATGAAAAACTGTTTTTT. Translated: CARSLWPEGETTNEKLFF.

The rearrangement joins TRBV9 to TRBJ1-2; maybe TRBD1 (6 bases). The V gene lost 0 bases and the J gene lost 3 bases, with 6 bases spanning the gap. Germline V gives CDR1 SGDLS, CDR2 YYNGEE. The CDR3 runs to 13 residues. The CDR3 bases are TGTGCCAGCAGCGTAGGGACAGACTATGGCTACACCTTC. Translated: CASSVGTDYGYTF.

The CDR3 reads CASSQGGPINYGYTF. The CDR3 DNA reads as TGTGCCAGCAGCCAAGGAGGGCCAATAAACTATGGCTACACCTTC. The chain has TRBV3-1 (or the pseudogene TRBV3-2) and TRBJ1-2, with D hard to call. Trimming removed 1 base at V and 2 bases at J, with 11 bases between. Germline values: CDR1 LGHDT, CDR2 YNNKEL (reference sequence). This CDR3 has 15 residues.

The CDR3: CASSAKGAYEKLFF. CDR3 nucleotides: TGTGCCAGCAGTGCGAAGGGGGCGTATGAAAAACTGTTTTTT. V gene TRBV2 combines with J gene TRBJ1-4; 7 positions agree with TRBD1. The CDR3 sequence is 14 residues long. After removal of 4 bases from V and 6 bases from J, the junction contained 5 bases not matched to a gene. Germline-derived CDR1 and CDR2 are SNHLY and FYNNEI. Full variable domain (rest looked up from reference TRBV2 and TRBJ1-4): EPEVTQTPSHQVTQMGQEVILRCVPISNHLYFYWYRQILGQKVEFLVSFYNNEISEKSEIFDDQFSVERPDGSNFTLKIRSTKLEDSAMYFCASSAKGAYEKLFFGSGTQLSVL.

This chain uses TRBV19 with TRBJ2-7, with 7 nucleotides matching TRBD2. Looked up from germline, CDR1 is LNHDA and CDR2 is SQIVND (reference sequence). The ends lost 3 bases at V and 6 bases at J; junction bases unmatched: 14. This CDR3 has 16 amino acids. As DNA, the CDR3 is TGTGCCAGTAGTATTTTATTGCGGGAGTTCGGGTCCGAGCAGTACTTC. Translating it yields CASSILLREFGSEQYF.

The genes are TRBV18 and TRBJ2-7, with 8 bases matching TRBD1. J lost 5 bases, V lost 6 bases, and 9 bases had no gene match. The germline CDR1 and CDR2 sequences are KGHSH and LQKENI. CDR3 length equals 14 residues. DNA of the CDR3: TGTGCCAGCTCCACGGACAGGGTCGTCCACGAGCAGTACTTC. This encodes CASSTDRVVHEQYF.

This rearrangement joins TRBV18 to TRBJ2-2, with TRBD2 as a possible D gene (6 bases). The CDR3 consists of 15 residues. Germline values: CDR1 KGHSH, CDR2 LQKENI. Trimming stripped 8 bases from V and 4 bases from J, with 17 bases between. The CDR3 DNA reads as TGTGCCAGCCAACGGGGCATGGGAGGCACCGGGGAGCTGTTTTTT. Its translation is CASQRGMGGTGELFF.

The chain recombines TRBV4-1 with TRBJ2-5, with TRBD2 matching 9 bases. J gave up 4 bases and V 2 bases, and 17 bases lay outside the gene matches. Germline assignment: CDR1 MGHRA and CDR2 YSYEKL. The CDR3 spans 19 residues. The CDR3 spells CASSQHREARGGVGETQYF. Written as DNA, the CDR3 is TGCGCCAGCAGCCAACACCGGGAGGCGCGGGGGGGGGTAGGAGAGACCCAGTACTTC.

CDR3 in DNA: TGTGCCAGCAGTGAAGAGGAAAATGAAAAACTGTTTTTT. Its translation: CASSEEENEKLFF. The V and J genes are TRBV25-1 and TRBJ1-4; no reliable D call. CDR1 MGHDK and CDR2 SYGVNS come from the germline V gene. CDR3 size: 13 residues. V was cut by 2 bases and J by 5 bases, with 6 bases left in between.

V usage is TRBV11-3 and J usage is TRBJ2-2; no reliable D call. Trimming removed 7 bases from V and 2 bases from J, with 26 bases in between. The CDR3 spans 19 residues. Per germline, CDR1 SGHNT and CDR2 YENEEA. CDR3 loop: CASKRVLRPPSLNTGELFF. CDR3 in DNA: TGTGCCAGCAAACGGGTCTTAAGACCCCCCTCCCTAAACACCGGGGAGCTGTTTTTT.

In DNA, the CDR3 is TGCGCCAGCAGCTTGGTGACAGGGGGTACCTACGAGCAGTACTTC. Translation: CASSLVTGGTYEQYF. V gene TRBV5-1 combines with J gene TRBJ2-7; 9 positions agree with TRBD1. The germline V gene encodes CDR1 SGHRS and CDR2 YFSETQ. V lost 0 bases, J lost 2 bases, and 3 bases stayed unmatched. The CDR3 covers 15 residues.

This chain connects TRBV5-1 to TRBJ1-2, with TRBD1 matching over 8 bases. Germline values: CDR1 SGHRS, CDR2 YFSETQ. This CDR3 is 14 amino acids long. With 3 bases clipped from V and 9 bases from J, the junction kept 10 bases outside the gene matches. CDR3 coding DNA: TGCGCCAGCAGCTCCGGGCAGACAGGGGATCGCTACACCTTC. Its translation is CASSSGQTGDRYTF.

This clone was seen a single time. The chain couples TRBV11-1 to TRBJ2-2; weak D call: TRBD2 (5 bases). Trimming removed 5 bases from V and 5 bases from J, with 12 bases in between. From germline, CDR1 is SGHAT and CDR2 FQDESV (reference sequence). There are 14 residues in the CDR3. The CDR3 here is CASSPNRGTGELFF. CDR3 nucleotide sequence: TGTGCCAGCAGCCCAAACCGGGGAACCGGGGAGCTGTTTTTT.

This clone was picked up a small number of times. CDR3 DNA sequence: TGTGCCAGCAGTTTGAGGAATGAGCAGTTCTTC. This encodes CASSLRNEQFF. This chain joins TRBV12-3 or TRBV12-4 and TRBJ2-1; D unresolved. The CDR3 consists of 11 residues. V lost 3 bases, J lost 7 bases, and 4 bases lay in between.

The chain recombines TRBV24-1 with TRBJ2-2, with 8 bases lining up with TRBD1. After removal of 1 base from V and 5 bases from J, the junction contained 5 bases not matched to a gene. Germline lookup yields CDR1 KGHDR and CDR2 SFDVKD. The CDR3 is 16 residues long. The CDR3 loop is CATSDFGTGGTGELFF. The DNA of the CDR3 is TGTGCCACCAGTGATTTCGGGACAGGAGGAACCGGGGAGCTGTTTTTT.

The genes are TRBV2 and TRBJ1-2; D possibly corresponds to TRBD1 (5 bases). This CDR3 region has 14 residues. V lost 3 bases to trimming and J lost 4 bases, with 12 bases between them. From germline, CDR1 is SNHLY and CDR2 FYNNEI. The CDR3 DNA sequence: TGTGCCAGCAGTGAGGGGGGGTTGGGCTATGGCTACACCTTC. The encoded protein is CASSEGGLGYGYTF.